Presented here are 26 T cell receptor beta chains from one specimen sequenced in a study of beta chain features in type 1 diabetes. What was sequenced were expressed TCRB transcripts, since all of the isolated RNA had been reverse transcribed. Assay: immunoSEQ multiplex PCR; the TCRdb copy retains only in-frame clones and omits some. The sample holds 330,000 or so clones, around a fifth seen once. The sequenced material came from naive CD4+ T cells from blood. These receptors originate from a woman aged 18-29 years in good health.

V usage is TRBV5-1 and J usage is TRBJ1-2; D is possibly TRBD1 (6 bases). The V gene's germline CDR1 is SGHRS and CDR2 YFSETQ. This CDR3 comprises 13 residues. V lost 5 bases, J lost 2 bases, and 10 bases lay in between. The CDR3 loop is CASSSGENYGYTF. The CDR3 coding sequence is TGCGCCAGCAGTTCAGGGGAGAACTATGGCTACACCTTC.

This clone was detected a few times. This rearrangement joins TRBV28 to TRBJ2-1, with 11 bases identical to TRBD1. The ends lost 2 bases at V and 3 bases at J; junction bases unmatched: 12. Germline-derived CDR1 and CDR2 are MDHEN and SYDVKM. The CDR3 contains 19 residues. The CDR3 DNA sequence: TGTGCCAGCAGTTTAGTTGGGACAGGGGGATTAATTTTCTACAATGAGCAGTTCTTC. Translation: CASSLVGTGGLIFYNEQFF. Variable domain in full (rest from reference TRBV28 and TRBJ2-1): DVKVTQSSRYLVKRTGEKVFLECVQDMDHENMFWYRQDPGLGLRLIYFSYDVKMKEKGDIPEGYSVSREKKERFSLILESASTNQTSMYLCASSLVGTGGLIFYNEQFFGPGTRLTVL.

This chain connects TRBV27 to TRBJ2-1, with 9 bases fitting TRBD2. The CDR3 extends over 12 amino acids. CDR1 and CDR2 from the germline V gene are MNHEY and SMNVEV (reference sequence). V shed 4 bases and J 13 bases; nucleotides not matched to a gene: 5. The CDR3 bases are TGTGCCAGCAGTTCTGGACTAGCGCGTCAGTTCTTC. It translates to CASSSGLARQFF.

This clone has a handful of counts. The V call is TRBV19, the J call TRBJ2-1; tentatively, D is TRBD2 (6 bases). There are 18 residues in the CDR3. V was shortened by 1 base and J by 4 bases, with 20 bases between the two germline ends. Germline loops: CDR1 LNHDA, CDR2 SQIVND (reference sequence). CDR3 amino acids: CASSIGAPGEVPYNEQFF. For the CDR3, the DNA is TGTGCCAGTAGTATAGGGGCCCCGGGGGAGGTCCCATACAATGAGCAGTTCTTC.

This clone appeared a few times. The chain is built from TRBV7-2 and TRBJ1-1; no reliable D call. In germline, CDR1 is SGHTA, CDR2 FQGNSA. The V end was cut by 6 bases, the J end by 2 bases, with 13 bases between. This CDR3 region has 14 residues. DNA for the CDR3: TGTGCCAGCAGTTCCCGGAGACCTAACACTGAAGCTTTCTTT. Its translation is CASSSRRPNTEAFF.

This clone has only a few counts. The germline gene is not matched at one end of the junction; a read error may be the cause. This chain connects TRBV10-3 to TRBJ2-7, with 7 bases fitting TRBD2. Germline V gives CDR1 ENHRY, CDR2 SYGVKD. The CDR3 consists of 12 residues. The CDR3 nucleotides read TGTGCCATCAGTGATCTAGCGGAGACGCTAGGCTTC. Protein: CAISDLAETLGF.

In DNA form, the CDR3 reads TGCGCCAGCAGCTTCTTAGAGGGATCCTACGAGCAGTACTTC. Encoded protein: CASSFLEGSYEQYF. The V gene is TRBV5-1, the J gene TRBJ2-7, with D maybe TRBD2 (5 bases). Germline V gene data show CDR1 as SGHRS and CDR2 as YFSETQ. V gave up 2 bases and J gave up 1 base, with 10 bases separating them. CDR3 size: 14 residues. The full variable domain, its missing parts supplied by reference TRBV5-1 and TRBJ2-7, is KAGVTQTPRYLIKTRGQQVTLSCSPISGHRSVSWYQQTPGQGLQFLFEYFSETQRNKGNFPGRFSGRQFSNSRSEMNVSTLELGDSALYLCASSFLEGSYEQYFGPGTRLTVT.

This sequence joins TRBV5-1 and TRBJ2-1; 10 bases are shared with TRBD1. Germline lookup yields CDR1 SGHRS and CDR2 YFSETQ. Germline trimming cut 4 bases from V and 4 bases from J; bases unmatched to any gene: 5. The CDR3 consists of 15 residues. The CDR3 region is CASSTGQGGYNEQFF. The CDR3 coding sequence is TGCGCCAGCAGCACAGGACAGGGGGGTTACAATGAGCAGTTCTTC.

This clone was detected only a few times. J is TRBJ1-2 and V is TRBV18; 8 bases agree with TRBD1. This CDR3 has 14 amino acids. Per the germline V gene, CDR1 is KGHSH and CDR2 is LQKENI. Unmatched junction bases numbered 11, after V lost 6 bases and J lost 8 bases. Here the CDR3 reads CASSSGQGGEGYTF. The CDR3 DNA sequence: TGTGCCAGCTCGTCCGGACAGGGAGGAGAGGGCTACACCTTC.

As concerns this clone: The limits of the CDR3 on the DNA are not certain, so only TCRdb's listed CDR3 is given. The CDR3 sequence: CASSFGQGSYEQHF. The rearrangement links TRBV5-1 to TRBJ2-7; the table names TRBD1, a call not compared with the DNA. Per germline, CDR1 SGHRS and CDR2 YFSETQ. The CDR3 spans 14 amino acids, including both terminal residues.

This clone was observed a single time. This sequence joins TRBV4-1 and TRBJ2-5, with D perhaps TRBD2 (7 bases). The germline V gene has CDR1 MGHRA and CDR2 YSYEKL. The CDR3 consists of 15 residues. Trimming removed 1 base from V and 5 bases from J, with 14 bases in between. CDR3 sequence: CASSQGGGALETQYF. The DNA for the CDR3 is TGCGCCAGCAGCCAAGGAGGGGGGGCCTTGGAGACCCAGTACTTC.

The chain couples TRBV30 to TRBJ1-1; unclear D gene. Germline V gives CDR1 GTSNPN, CDR2 SVGIG (reference sequence). The CDR3 totals 14 residues. V lost 2 bases and J 7 bases, leaving 17 bases between the germline ends. Here the CDR3 reads CAWSRSLALDEAFF. The CDR3 region has the DNA TGTGCCTGGAGTCGGTCCTTAGCCCTCGATGAAGCTTTCTTT.

The sample holds a few counts of this clone. V usage is TRBV10-3 and J usage is TRBJ1-2, with TRBD1 matching 11 bases. V lost 4 bases to trimming and J lost 7 bases; unmatched junction nucleotides: 11. Germline V gene data show CDR1 as ENHRY and CDR2 as SYGVKD. The CDR3 covers 16 residues. CDR3 amino acids: CAISVGTGGDALGYTF. The DNA for the CDR3 is TGTGCCATCAGTGTTGGGACAGGGGGTGATGCTCTTGGCTACACCTTC.

This clone has more than one count but fewer than ten. The chain links TRBV7-9 to TRBJ2-4; 12 bases are shared with TRBD1. The CDR3 loop spans 15 amino acids. Germline assignment: CDR1 SEHNR and CDR2 FQNEAQ (reference sequence). V dropped 4 bases and J dropped 5; count of bases not matched to a gene: 3. The CDR3 nucleotides read TGTGCCAGCAGCTCGGGGACAGGGGGCGAAAACATTCAGTACTTC. This codes for CASSSGTGGENIQYF.

The chain couples TRBV29-1 to TRBJ1-4; D call uncertain. Germline loops: CDR1 SQVTM, CDR2 ANQGSEA. V lost 4 bases to trimming and J lost 0 bases, with 6 bases between them. The CDR3 is 13 amino acids. The CDR3 reads CSVVWPTNEKLFF. Here the CDR3 DNA reads TGCAGCGTTGTATGGCCAACTAATGAAAAACTGTTTTTT.

The V and J genes are TRBV6-6 and TRBJ2-1; 9 bases agree with TRBD1. The CDR3 totals 12 residues. The V and J ends lost 10 bases and 10 bases, in that order; junction bases with no gene match: 8. CDR1 is MNHNY, CDR2 SVGAGI, per germline (reference sequence). In nucleotides, the CDR3 is TGTGCCACCCACAGGGGGCTTGAGGAGCAGTTCTTC. Protein product: CATHRGLEEQFF.

This clone was detected only a few times. CDR3 DNA: TGTGCCAGCAGCCCCGACAGGGGAAGGGGCACAGATACGCAGTATTTT. Translation gives CASSPDRGRGTDTQYF. The rearrangement joins TRBV7-9 to TRBJ2-3, with TRBD1 matching 8 bases. Germline CDR1 SEHNR, CDR2 FQNEAQ (reference sequence). The length of the CDR3 is 16 residues. With 5 bases clipped from V and 1 base from J, the junction kept 8 bases outside the gene matches.

This chain connects TRBV7-9 to TRBJ1-3; D might be TRBD1 (5 bases). Germline V gene data show CDR1 as SEHNR and CDR2 as FQNEAQ (reference sequence). V lost 3 bases and J lost 0, with 6 bases in between. This CDR3 region has 14 residues. CDR3 nucleotide sequence: TGTGCCAGCAGCTTGGGGCACTCTGGAAACACCATATATTTT. It encodes CASSLGHSGNTIYF.

As DNA, the CDR3 is TGCGCCAGCAGCTTGGTCCAGCGGGACTGGAACATTCAGTACTTC. Residues: CASSLVQRDWNIQYF. This rearrangement joins TRBV5-1 to TRBJ2-4; 7 bases fit TRBD2. The CDR3 totals 15 residues. The V gene's germline CDR1 is SGHRS and CDR2 YFSETQ. J was trimmed by 7 bases and V by 0 bases; bases with no gene match: 7. Based on the CDR3 plus reference TRBV5-1 and TRBJ2-4, the full variable domain is KAGVTQTPRYLIKTRGQQVTLSCSPISGHRSVSWYQQTPGQGLQFLFEYFSETQRNKGNFPGRFSGRQFSNSRSEMNVSTLELGDSALYLCASSLVQRDWNIQYFGAGTRLSVL.

The chain carries TRBV9 and TRBJ1-2; perhaps TRBD1 as D (5 bases). Per the germline V gene, CDR1 is SGDLS and CDR2 is YYNGEE. This CDR3 has 14 amino acids. Between the trimmed V and J ends, which lost 2 bases and 8 bases, there was a span of 16 bases. DNA of the CDR3: TGTGCCAGCAGCGTTAACCAGGGTCCCGAGGGCTACACCTTC. It translates to CASSVNQGPEGYTF. Combining the CDR3 with reference TRBV9 and TRBJ1-2 gives the whole variable domain DSGVTQTPKHLITATGQRVTLRCSPRSGDLSVYWYQQSLDQGLQFLIQYYNGEERAKGNILERFSAQQFPDLHSELNLSSLELGDSALYFCASSVNQGPEGYTFGSGTRLTVV.

This rearrangement joins TRBV4-3 to TRBJ1-6, with 8 bases that match TRBD1. CDR3 length: 13 residues. Germline CDR1 is LGHNA and CDR2 is YSLEER. The trim removed 8 bases at V and 7 bases at J, leaving 4 bases unmatched. CDR3: CASGGQGNSPLHF. DNA of the CDR3: TGCGCCAGCGGCGGACAGGGAAATTCACCCCTCCACTTT.

This clone appeared a few times. The same CDR3 arises from other DNA sequences in this sample as well. This CDR3 is CAWSARRDTEAFF. For the CDR3, the DNA is TGTGCCTGGAGTGCCCGACGGGACACTGAAGCTTTCTTT. The chain is built from TRBV30 and TRBJ1-1; no definite D call. Per the germline V gene, CDR1 is GTSNPN and CDR2 is SVGIG (reference sequence). This CDR3 comprises 13 residues. V lost 1 base and J 3 bases, leaving 9 bases between the germline ends.

This clone was observed once. The chain employs TRBV18 and TRBJ1-1, with D uncertain. Germline CDR1 is KGHSH and CDR2 is LQKENI. The CDR3 runs to 16 residues. V was trimmed by 6 bases and J by 2 bases, leaving 19 bases between them. The CDR3: CASSSSGRTGNTEAFF. The CDR3 DNA follows: TGTGCCAGCTCCAGTAGTGGTCGGACGGGAAACACTGAAGCTTTCTTT.

The chain uses TRBV11-2 and TRBJ1-1; TRBD1 matches at 7 bases. The ends lost 4 bases at V and 5 bases at J; junction bases unmatched: 10. The CDR3 runs 15 residues. CDR1 is SGHAT and CDR2 is FQNNGV in the germline V gene. This chain's CDR3 is CASSSWTGPITEAFF. The CDR3 DNA is TGTGCCAGCAGCTCCTGGACAGGCCCTATTACTGAAGCTTTCTTT.

This chain connects TRBV5-5 to TRBJ1-2, with D maybe TRBD1 (6 bases). V lost 3 bases, J lost 0 bases, and 12 bases lay in between. The CDR3 consists of 15 residues. The germline gives CDR1 SGHKS, CDR2 YYEKEE (reference sequence). CDR3 residues: CASSYRQATNYGYTF. CDR3 DNA sequence: TGTGCCAGCAGCTACAGACAGGCCACTAACTATGGCTACACCTTC.

Written as DNA, the CDR3 is TGTGCCACACAAGACAGGGAAAAGTACTTC. It specifies CATQDREKYF. The genes are TRBV30 and TRBJ2-7; TRBD1 aligns across 7 bases. The CDR3 runs 10 residues. Germline V lookup: CDR1 GTSNPN, CDR2 SVGIG (reference sequence). J was trimmed by 11 bases and V by 8 bases; bases with no gene match: 9.